Detailed here is one T cell receptor (beta chain). Its matching antigen is unknown. The sample comes from a study of T-cell memory formation after mild COVID-19. Broader study findings: The finding that pre-infection memory included some responding clones suggested that cross-reactive memory joined. A second wave expanding day 15 to 37 was CD4+-biased; contracting clones were balanced.

Sample barcodes and UMIs were carried by the TCR alpha and TCR beta cDNA libraries that 5'RACE generated with constant-segment primers. Via MiXCR, TCRdb re-called the 5' RACE reads, giving one row per CDR3 protein. The sample gives about 290,000 distinct CDR3 sequences, approximately 16% of which show up once; 22% is in the top ten. CDR3 length: 18 amino acids. Germline CDR1 reads MNHEY; CDR2 reads SMNVEV (reference sequence). V shed 2 bases and J shed 5 bases, with 22 bases lying between them. The clonotype was recovered from a man between 18 and 29 years old who had mild COVID-19 (a few samples of this study predate the infection). Cell type and time point are not known. The J gene is TRBJ1-5, the V gene TRBV27, with TRBD1 as a possible D gene (6 bases). Material for sequencing was PBMCs or a T cell subset sorted from them (not recorded which). As DNA, the CDR3 is TGTGCCAGCAGTTTACGTTATGGCCCGAGGACAGACTATCAGCCCCAGCATTTT. Amino acid sequence: CASSLRYGPRTDYQPQHF.